This section outlines one T cell receptor beta chain sequence together with its context. Its antigen is still unknown. Produced via immunoSEQ multiplex PCR; TCRdb's table is partial and in-frame only. The sample yields nearly 100,000 clones, more than 70% seen once. This entry belongs to a study of T cell responses to AZD1222 COVID-19 vaccine. In germline, CDR1 is LNHDA, CDR2 SQIVND (reference sequence). The length of the CDR3 is 14 residues. V shed 5 bases and J shed 8 bases, with 15 bases lying between them. Overall study results and limits: Donors were mostly white British, more females; clonal diversity possibly underestimated. Seropositive AZD1222 recipients at baseline numbered only five or six. Spike-spanning, vaccine-associated CD4 TCRs were dominant at 160-218 and 743-854. No repertoire was sampled before or during the peak T cell response, only after it.

The chain uses TRBV19 and TRBJ1-4; possible D gene TRBD1, 5 bases. The specimen comprised peripheral blood, sampled on day 0 of AZD1222 vaccination. This TCR was sampled from an adult in good health. CDR3: CASSAGLPGEKLFF. The CDR3, as DNA: TGTGCCAGTAGTGCGGGACTGCCGGGAGAAAAACTGTTTTTT.